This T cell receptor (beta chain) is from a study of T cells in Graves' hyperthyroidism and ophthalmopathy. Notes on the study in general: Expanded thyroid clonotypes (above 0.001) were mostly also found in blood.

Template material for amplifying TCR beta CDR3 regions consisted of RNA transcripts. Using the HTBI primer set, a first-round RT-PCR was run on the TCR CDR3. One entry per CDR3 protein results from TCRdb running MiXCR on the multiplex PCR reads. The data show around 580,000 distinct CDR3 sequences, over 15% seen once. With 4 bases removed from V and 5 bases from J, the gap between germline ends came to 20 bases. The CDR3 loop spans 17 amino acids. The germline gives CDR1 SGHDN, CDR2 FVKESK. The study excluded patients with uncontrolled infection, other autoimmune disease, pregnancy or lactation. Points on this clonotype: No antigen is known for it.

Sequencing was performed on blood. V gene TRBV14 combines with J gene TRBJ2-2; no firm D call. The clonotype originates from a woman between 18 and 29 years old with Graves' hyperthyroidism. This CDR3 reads CASSRGPRVAGTGELFF. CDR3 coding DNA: TGTGCCAGCAGCCGGGGTCCTAGAGTAGCCGGTACCGGGGAGCTGTTTTTT. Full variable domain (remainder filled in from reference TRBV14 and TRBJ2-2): EAGVTQFPSHSVIEKGQTVTLRCDPISGHDNLYWYRRVMGKEIKFLLHFVKESKQDESGMPNNRFLAERTGGTYSTLKVQPAELEDSGVYFCASSRGPRVAGTGELFFGEGSRLTVL.